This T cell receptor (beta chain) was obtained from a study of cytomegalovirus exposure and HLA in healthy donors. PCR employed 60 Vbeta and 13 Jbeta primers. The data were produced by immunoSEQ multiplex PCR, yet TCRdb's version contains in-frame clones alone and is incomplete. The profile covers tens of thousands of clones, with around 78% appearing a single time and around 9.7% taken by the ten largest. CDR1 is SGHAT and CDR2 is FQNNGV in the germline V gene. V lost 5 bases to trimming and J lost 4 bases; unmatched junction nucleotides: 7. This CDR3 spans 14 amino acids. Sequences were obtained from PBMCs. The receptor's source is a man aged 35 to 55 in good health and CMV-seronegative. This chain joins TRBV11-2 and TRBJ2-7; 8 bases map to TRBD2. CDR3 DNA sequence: TGTGCCAGCAGCCTCGGGCCGGGGGGGTACGAGCAGTACTTC. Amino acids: CASSLGPGGYEQYF.